The rows below give T cell receptor beta chains drawn from one sample of a study of shared clonotypes between healthy human individuals. Sequencing used immunoSEQ multiplex PCR; TCRdb keeps in-frame clones, though not all of them. Altogether about 960,000 clones are present, more than 75% being singletons, with the ten largest covering over 1.3%. The sequenced material came from memory CD4+ T cells sorted from blood. These receptors originate from a man between 18 and 35 years old in good health. The CDR3 runs from the conserved cysteine through the conserved F or W. D genes are given only for firm matches. Part of the rows lack a size; the others show once, few, many or a class for expanded clones.

CDR3nt	CDR3aa	abundance	d_gene	v_gene	j_gene
TGTGCCAGCTCACCACTTCCGGGAGATCAGCCCCAGCATTTT	CASSPLPGDQPQHF	-	-	TRBV18	TRBJ1-5
TGTGCCTGGAGTGAGGGGCGGGGGCCCCAGCATTTT	CAWSEGRGPQHF	-	-	TRBV30	TRBJ1-5
TGTGCCAGCAGTGGACTAGCGGGAGTCTACACCGGGGAGCTGTTTTTT	CASSGLAGVYTGELFF	-	TRBD2	TRBV2	TRBJ2-2
TGTGCCTGGAGTGTGCTGAATTCACCCCTCCACTTT	CAWSVLNSPLHF	-	-	TRBV30	TRBJ1-6
TGCGCCAGCAGCTTCAGGTTGGATAATTCACCCCTCCACTTT	CASSFRLDNSPLHF	-	-	TRBV5-1	TRBJ1-6
TGCAGTGCTACGGGGACCTACGAGCAGTACTTC	CSATGTYEQYF	-	-	TRBV20-1	TRBJ2-7
TGTGCCAGCAGCTTAGAGAGCAGGGAGGGTGGCTACACCTTC	CASSLESREGGYTF	-	-	TRBV7-9	TRBJ1-2
TGTGCCAGCAGTGAAGCTGGGCGGAGAACTAACTATGGCTACACCTTC	CASSEAGRRTNYGYTF	-	-	TRBV6-1	TRBJ1-2
TGTGCCTGGAGTGTAAGGACTAGCGGGAGGGAGACCCAGTACTTC	CAWSVRTSGRETQYF	-	TRBD2	TRBV30	TRBJ2-5
TGCGCCAGCAGCCCCCGACCCGGCAGGGAGGCCGGGGAGCTGTTTTTT	CASSPRPGREAGELFF	-	-	TRBV5-1	TRBJ2-2
TGTGCCAGCAGCGTAGGGCCGCCAGATACGCAGTATTTT	CASSVGPPDTQYF	-	-	TRBV9	TRBJ2-3
TGTGCCAGCAGCTGGACTAGCGGGAGGACTAGCACAGATACGCAGTATTTT	CASSWTSGRTSTDTQYF	once	TRBD2	TRBV7-2	TRBJ2-3
TGTGCCAGCAGCTTAGGAGGGATGCAGTACTTC	CASSLGGMQYF	-	-	TRBV11-2	TRBJ2-7
TGTGCCAGCAGCCGCAGGGACCGCTCCTACGAGCAGTACTTC	CASSRRDRSYEQYF	-	-	TRBV7-9	TRBJ2-7
TGTGCCAGCACCAATGACGGGGGAAGATTGCTGTCGGTTTTGAACACTGAAGCTTTCTTT	CASTNDGGRLLSVLNTEAFF	once	-	TRBV28	TRBJ1-1
TGTGCCAGCAGCCATGGACAGGGGGCCCAAGAGACCCAGTACTTC	CASSHGQGAQETQYF	-	TRBD1	TRBV5-4	TRBJ2-5
TGTGCCAGCTCACCACTACAGGGGGCCTTAATAGGCACTGAGCAGTTCTTC	CASSPLQGALIGTEQFF	-	TRBD1	TRBV18	TRBJ2-1
TGCGCCAGCAGATCTACGCAGGGGGTTGGCGGGGAGCTGTTTTTT	CASRSTQGVGGELFF	few	TRBD1	TRBV5-1	TRBJ2-2
TGTGCCAGCAGCGGACAGGCGAACTATGGCTACACCTTC	CASSGQANYGYTF	-	-	TRBV9	TRBJ1-2
TGTGCCAGCAGCCAAGGGTTAGCGGGGGGAGATACGCAGTATTTT	CASSQGLAGGDTQYF	few	TRBD2	TRBV4-2	TRBJ2-3
TGTGCCAGCAGCCTCGGGACGGGTCCCTACACCTTC	CASSLGTGPYTF	few	-	TRBV28	TRBJ1-2
TGTGCCACCAAGCAGGCCCCGGGGAGTACTGAAGCTTTCTTT	CATKQAPGSTEAFF	-	-	TRBV10-3	TRBJ1-1
TGTGCCAGCAGTTTACTAGCGGGCACAGATACGCAGTATTTT	CASSLLAGTDTQYF	once	TRBD2	TRBV28	TRBJ2-3
TGTGCCAGCCATCCGACCGTAGCGGGATTAAGCACCGGGGAGCTGTTTTTT	CASHPTVAGLSTGELFF	-	TRBD2	TRBV9	TRBJ2-2
TGTGCCTGGAGTCAGGTTAGCGGGGGGATCTACAATGAGCAGTTCTTC	CAWSQVSGGIYNEQFF	-	TRBD2	TRBV30	TRBJ2-1
TGTGCCAGCAGTGAAGCGCTGGGGATTCCTCCTAGCACAGATACGCAGTATTTT	CASSEALGIPPSTDTQYF	-	-	TRBV2	TRBJ2-3
TGTGCCAGCAGCACGAGCGGGGGGCCCCAAGAGACCCAGTACTTC	CASSTSGGPQETQYF	-	TRBD2	TRBV11-2	TRBJ2-5
TGTGCCAGCAGCTTGAACAGGGGGAAAAAAGAGACCCAGTACTTC	CASSLNRGKKETQYF	few	TRBD1	TRBV5-4	TRBJ2-5
TGTGCCAGCAGTTCCATAGGGCCCCGAGAGACCCAGTACTTC	CASSSIGPRETQYF	-	-	TRBV27	TRBJ2-5
TGTGCCAGCAGCTGGAGTTGGACAGGGTTTTGGAACGGGAACACAGATACGCAGTATTTT	CASSWSWTGFWNGNTDTQYF	-	TRBD1	TRBV28	TRBJ2-3
TGTGCTAGCAGCCCATCGGGCCTTGGAGAGACCCAGTACTTC	CASSPSGLGETQYF	few	-	TRBV7-7	TRBJ2-5
TGTGCCAGCCGGGGGGGTGGCGGGAGACACGAGCAGTACTTC	CASRGGGGRHEQYF	few	TRBD2	TRBV2	TRBJ2-7
TGTGCCCCACACGGACTCCTTCGTTTATATGAACAGTTCTTC	CAPHGLLRLYEQFF	-	-	TRBV7-7	TRBJ2-1
TGTGCCAGCAGTTCGACAGGATTGGGAGAGACCCAGTACTTC	CASSSTGLGETQYF	few	-	TRBV27	TRBJ2-5
TGTGCCACCCGGGATGAAATTAATGAAAAACTGTTTTTT	CATRDEINEKLFF	-	-	TRBV18	TRBJ1-4
TGTGCCAGCTCACCAGGTTTGGGGGCTTCTGGAAACACCATATATTTT	CASSPGLGASGNTIYF	few	-	TRBV18	TRBJ1-3
TGTGCCAGCTCACCGCAAGGACAAGCCTACGAGCAGTACTTC	CASSPQGQAYEQYF	-	-	TRBV18	TRBJ2-7
TGTGCCAGCTCACCACCTCAGGGATACTCTGGAAACACCATATATTTT	CASSPPQGYSGNTIYF	-	-	TRBV18	TRBJ1-3
TGTGCCAGCAGCTTAGATTTCACCGGGGAGCTGTTTTTT	CASSLDFTGELFF	-	-	TRBV11-2	TRBJ2-2
TGTGCCAGAAGCTTTGGACCTGGGCAGGGGGCGAGTTATAGCAATGAGCAGTTCTTC	CARSFGPGQGASYSNEQFF	-	-	TRBV7-5	TRBJ2-1
TGCGCCAGCAGTGAGACTAGCGGGAGGTGGACAAAGGGCAATGAGCAGTTCTTC	CASSETSGRWTKGNEQFF	few	TRBD2	TRBV10-1	TRBJ2-1
TGTGCCAGCAGTTTAAGGGGGACAGAGGCCGGGGATGGCTACACCTTC	CASSLRGTEAGDGYTF	-	TRBD1	TRBV27	TRBJ1-2
TGTGCCAGCGCTATAACAGGTACAGGGGTCTACGAGCAGTACTTC	CASAITGTGVYEQYF	-	TRBD1	TRBV28	TRBJ2-7
TGTGCCAGCAGCTTGGCAGGGAGTGAAAAACTGTTTTTT	CASSLAGSEKLFF	-	-	TRBV5-4	TRBJ1-4
TGTGCCAGCAGCTTAGTCCAGGGCGTGGAGACCCAGTACTTC	CASSLVQGVETQYF	-	-	TRBV7-9	TRBJ2-5
TGTGCCTGGAGTGTACTGGGCCCGAGGGAGACCCAGTACTTC	CAWSVLGPRETQYF	-	-	TRBV30	TRBJ2-5
TGCGCCAGCAGCTTCGAGCCGGGACATGACGGGGAGCTGTTTTTT	CASSFEPGHDGELFF	-	-	TRBV5-1	TRBJ2-2
TGTGCCAGCAGCTTTCGTGTGGGCGGGAGGGCCGTCTACGAGCAGTACTTC	CASSFRVGGRAVYEQYF	-	TRBD2	TRBV7-8	TRBJ2-7
TGTGCCAGCAGTCGGTACTATGGCTACACCTTC	CASSRYYGYTF	-	-	TRBV7-9	TRBJ1-2
TGTGCCAGCAGCGTCCCGGGACTAGCGGGAGTAGTGCAGTACTTC	CASSVPGLAGVVQYF	-	TRBD2	TRBV7-8	TRBJ2-7
TGTGCCTGGAGCCTAACAGGGATGGTCACTGAAGCTTTCTTT	CAWSLTGMVTEAFF	-	-	TRBV30	TRBJ1-1
TGTGCCAGCAGTGTGACTAGCGCCGACGGGGAGCTGTTTTTT	CASSVTSADGELFF	-	TRBD2	TRBV2	TRBJ2-2
TGTGCCAGCAGCTCCGGACTGACCGGGGAGCTGTTTTTT	CASSSGLTGELFF	-	-	TRBV7-3	TRBJ2-2
TGTGCCACCAGAGTCGCCGGGGGATATGGCTACACCTTC	CATRVAGGYGYTF	-	-	TRBV15	TRBJ1-2
TGTGCCAGCGGAAGACAGAGCGCAACTAATGAAAAACTGTTTTTT	CASGRQSATNEKLFF	-	-	TRBV7-9	TRBJ1-4
TGTGCCAGCAGCTCCCGGGGGACTCACGGCGGGAACAATGAGCAGTTCTTC	CASSSRGTHGGNNEQFF	few	-	TRBV7-3	TRBJ2-1
TGTGCCAGTTCCTCAGCAGTCTACGAGCAGTACTTC	CASSSAVYEQYF	-	-	TRBV19	TRBJ2-7
TGTGCCAGCAGCAACCGCGACAGGGGGCATCGTGGCTACACCTTC	CASSNRDRGHRGYTF	-	TRBD1	TRBV7-2	TRBJ1-2
TGTGCCAGCAGCCTCGACAGCTCTGGGGCCAACGTCCTGACTTTC	CASSLDSSGANVLTF	-	-	TRBV6-4	TRBJ2-6